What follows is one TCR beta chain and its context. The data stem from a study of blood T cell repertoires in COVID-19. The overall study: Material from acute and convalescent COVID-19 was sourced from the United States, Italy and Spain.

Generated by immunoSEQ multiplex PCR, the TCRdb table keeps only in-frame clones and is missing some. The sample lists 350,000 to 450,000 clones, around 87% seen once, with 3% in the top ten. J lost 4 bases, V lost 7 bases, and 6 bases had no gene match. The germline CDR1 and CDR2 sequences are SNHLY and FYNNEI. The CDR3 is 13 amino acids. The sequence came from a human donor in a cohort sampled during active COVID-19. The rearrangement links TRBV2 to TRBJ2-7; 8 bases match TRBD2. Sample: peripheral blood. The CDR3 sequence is CASTLAGYYEQYF. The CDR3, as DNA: TGTGCCAGCACCCTAGCGGGCTATTACGAGCAGTACTTC. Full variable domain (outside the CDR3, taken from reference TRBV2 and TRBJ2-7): EPEVTQTPSHQVTQMGQEVILRCVPISNHLYFYWYRQILGQKVEFLVSFYNNEISEKSEIFDDQFSVERPDGSNFTLKIRSTKLEDSAMYFCASTLAGYYEQYFGPGTRLTVT.